This T cell receptor (beta chain) was recovered during a study of T cell responses to AZD1222 COVID-19 vaccine. Pooling was applied to second doses at about 4 or about 12 weeks. The table came from immunoSEQ multiplex PCR; TCRdb's copy has only in-frame clones and leaves some out. The sample consists of 75,000 to 95,000 clones, 85% of them appearing once. In germline, CDR1 is MGHRA, CDR2 YSYEKL. The ends were cut back, 4 bases at V and 1 base at J, with 14 bases in the middle. CDR3 length: 15 residues. The genes are TRBV4-1 and TRBJ2-7; the D gene is possibly TRBD1 (5 bases). Sequencing used peripheral blood, obtained 28 days after the second AZD1222 dose. The clonotype originates from an adult who received the AZD1222 COVID-19 vaccine. The CDR3 here is CASSPDSKSSYEQYF. The CDR3 DNA follows: TGCGCCAGCAGCCCCGACAGTAAGTCATCCTACGAGCAGTACTTC.